This is a list of T cell receptor beta chains from one sample in a study of T-cell reconstitution after alpha-beta-depleted transplantation in children. TCRdb re-called the PCR reads with MiXCR, one entry per CDR3 protein. The table lists 800,000 to 1,000,000 distinct CDR3 sequences, around 30% of them singletons. The material sequenced was PBMCs, mostly from graft donor cells, taken 360 days after TCRalphabeta/CD19-depleted stem cell transplant. The receptors shown here come from a boy under three years old who had a stem cell transplant for SCID, so the T cells may come from the graft donor. CDR3s include the opening cysteine and the closing phenylalanine or tryptophan. The D gene is left open where the match is weak. Not every row has a clone size; where given, it reads once, few, many or a size class.

J gene: TRBJ2-1
V gene: TRBV5-1
D gene: TRBD2
clone size: -
CDR3 DNA: TGCGCCAGCAGCTCCACTAGCGGGGCAGGTAATGAGCAGTTCTTC
CDR3 protein: CASSSTSGAGNEQFF

J gene: TRBJ1-1
V gene: TRBV3-1
D gene: -
clone size: few
CDR3 DNA: TGTGCCAGCAGCCAAGTACTGGGCCAGGGGTTTTTGGAGACTGAAGCTTTCTTT
CDR3 protein: CASSQVLGQGFLETEAFF

J gene: TRBJ2-3
V gene: TRBV29-1
D gene: TRBD2
clone size: few
CDR3 DNA: TGCAGCGTCCGCCGAGGGGAGGGAGTACAGGATACGCAGTATTTT
CDR3 protein: CSVRRGEGVQDTQYF

J gene: TRBJ2-7
V gene: TRBV5-1
D gene: -
clone size: -
CDR3 DNA: TGCGCCAGCAGCTTGGCCTTGGGGGAGGCCTCCTACGAGCAGTATTTC
CDR3 protein: CASSLALGEASYEQYF

J gene: TRBJ2-5
V gene: TRBV5-1
D gene: TRBD2
clone size: few
CDR3 DNA: TGCGCCAGCAGCCCGCGAGGACTAGCGGGGCTTGAGACCCAGTACTTC
CDR3 protein: CASSPRGLAGLETQYF

J gene: TRBJ1-1
V gene: TRBV20-1
D gene: -
clone size: -
CDR3 DNA: TGCAGTACCCCCGGGGGGAGCACTGAAGCTTTCTTT
CDR3 protein: CSTPGGSTEAFF

J gene: TRBJ2-1
V gene: TRBV12-3/TRBV12-4
D gene: TRBD2
clone size: -
CDR3 DNA: TGTGCCAGCAGTCTAGGGACTAGCGGTGAAGGCGAGCAGTTCTTC
CDR3 protein: CASSLGTSGEGEQFF

J gene: TRBJ1-2
V gene: TRBV6-5
D gene: -
clone size: few
CDR3 DNA: TGTGCCAGCAGTTACAAGCAGGGATTTAACTATGGCTACACCTTC
CDR3 protein: CASSYKQGFNYGYTF

J gene: TRBJ2-5
V gene: TRBV2
D gene: TRBD1
clone size: -
CDR3 DNA: TGTGCCAGCAGCGGGACAGGGGATTTTGTGACCCAGTACTTC
CDR3 protein: CASSGTGDFVTQYF

J gene: TRBJ1-1
V gene: TRBV6-1
D gene: -
clone size: -
CDR3 DNA: TGTGCCAGCAGTCAAGTGGGACGCCGGAAGACTGAAGCTTTCTTT
CDR3 protein: CASSQVGRRKTEAFF

J gene: TRBJ1-2
V gene: TRBV20-1
D gene: -
clone size: -
CDR3 DNA: TGCAGTGCTAGCCCCCCGGGGATCGGCTATGGCTACACCTTC
CDR3 protein: CSASPPGIGYGYTF

J gene: TRBJ2-7
V gene: TRBV4-1
D gene: -
clone size: -
CDR3 DNA: TGCGCCAGCAGCCAAGACCTTCTCAGGGGGGGCGAGCAGTACTTC
CDR3 protein: CASSQDLLRGGEQYF

J gene: TRBJ2-1
V gene: TRBV24-1
D gene: -
clone size: -
CDR3 DNA: TGTGCCACCAGGAACAGGGACAATGAGCAGTTCTTC
CDR3 protein: CATRNRDNEQFF

J gene: TRBJ2-1
V gene: TRBV7-2
D gene: -
clone size: -
CDR3 DNA: TGTGCCAGCAGCTCTCAGTTCTTC
CDR3 protein: CASSSQFF

J gene: TRBJ1-6
V gene: TRBV5-1
D gene: -
clone size: once
CDR3 DNA: TGCGCCAGCAGTTATACAGGGCCGAATTCACCCCTCCACTTT
CDR3 protein: CASSYTGPNSPLHF

J gene: TRBJ2-7
V gene: TRBV7-2
D gene: -
clone size: -
CDR3 DNA: TGTGCCAGCAGCAAAGAGGTCCTCCGCTACGAGCAGTACTTC
CDR3 protein: CASSKEVLRYEQYF

J gene: TRBJ2-7
V gene: TRBV4-2
D gene: TRBD2
clone size: once
CDR3 DNA: TGTGCCAGCAGCCAGGCTAGCGGTGACCCCTACGAGCAGTACTTC
CDR3 protein: CASSQASGDPYEQYF

J gene: TRBJ2-1
V gene: TRBV11-2
D gene: -
clone size: -
CDR3 DNA: TGTGCCAGCAGCTTAGAGGACTACTCCCCCTACAATGAGCAGTTCTTC
CDR3 protein: CASSLEDYSPYNEQFF

J gene: TRBJ2-2
V gene: TRBV6-1
D gene: TRBD1
clone size: -
CDR3 DNA: TGTGCCAGCAGAACAGGGGGCTTGAGCACCGGGGAGCTGTTTTTT
CDR3 protein: CASRTGGLSTGELFF

J gene: TRBJ1-2
V gene: TRBV30
D gene: -
clone size: -
CDR3 DNA: TGTGCCTGGAGTAGCGTCGGGGGCTACACCTTC
CDR3 protein: CAWSSVGGYTF

J gene: TRBJ2-2
V gene: TRBV7-8
D gene: -
clone size: -
CDR3 DNA: TGTGCCAGCAGCCTGAAGTGGTTTTCCACCGGGGAGCTGTTTTTT
CDR3 protein: CASSLKWFSTGELFF

J gene: TRBJ2-7
V gene: TRBV12-3/TRBV12-4
D gene: -
clone size: -
CDR3 DNA: TGTGCCAGCAGTTTGGCAGGGACCAACGAGCAGTACTTC
CDR3 protein: CASSLAGTNEQYF

J gene: TRBJ2-7
V gene: TRBV12-3/TRBV12-4
D gene: TRBD2
clone size: -
CDR3 DNA: TGTGCCAGCAGCCCGTGGACTAGCGGGCGCTCCTACGAGCAGTACTTC
CDR3 protein: CASSPWTSGRSYEQYF

J gene: TRBJ2-3
V gene: TRBV18
D gene: -
clone size: -
CDR3 DNA: TGTGCCAGCTCACCGAGTCTGGACTTCACAGATACGCAGTATTTT
CDR3 protein: CASSPSLDFTDTQYF

J gene: TRBJ2-1
V gene: TRBV19
D gene: -
clone size: -
CDR3 DNA: TGTGCCAGTGCCCTAGAGGGCTTCTTCAGCTCCTACAATGAGCAGTTCTTC
CDR3 protein: CASALEGFFSSYNEQFF

J gene: TRBJ2-7
V gene: TRBV4-1
D gene: TRBD1
clone size: few
CDR3 DNA: TGCGCCAGCAGCCCGAATATACTGGACAGGGGCCACGAGCAGTACTTC
CDR3 protein: CASSPNILDRGHEQYF

J gene: TRBJ2-1
V gene: TRBV15
D gene: -
clone size: few
CDR3 DNA: TGTGCCACCTCTAAGGGCTACAATGAGCAGTTCTTC
CDR3 protein: CATSKGYNEQFF

J gene: TRBJ1-2
V gene: TRBV2
D gene: -
clone size: few
CDR3 DNA: TGTGCCAGCAACGACCTCAGGGGAATCTATGGCTACACCTTC
CDR3 protein: CASNDLRGIYGYTF

J gene: TRBJ2-3
V gene: TRBV7-3
D gene: -
clone size: -
CDR3 DNA: TGTGCCAGCAGCTTAGCTATCATGCGCACAGATACGCAGTATTTT
CDR3 protein: CASSLAIMRTDTQYF

J gene: TRBJ1-5
V gene: TRBV6-1
D gene: -
clone size: -
CDR3 DNA: TGTGCCAGCAACCCCAGATGGGGCAGCAATCAGCCCCAGCATTTT
CDR3 protein: CASNPRWGSNQPQHF

J gene: TRBJ2-1
V gene: TRBV6-1
D gene: TRBD1
clone size: once
CDR3 DNA: TGTGCCAGCAAGCGACAGGGGGGGATTCGCAATGAGCAGTTCTTC
CDR3 protein: CASKRQGGIRNEQFF

J gene: TRBJ2-1
V gene: TRBV7-2
D gene: -
clone size: -
CDR3 DNA: TGTGCCAGCAGCCATAGCGGACACTCCTACAATGAGCAGTTCTTC
CDR3 protein: CASSHSGHSYNEQFF

J gene: TRBJ2-3
V gene: TRBV27
D gene: -
clone size: few
CDR3 DNA: TGTGCCAGCAGCCGTGGGGGAAAGAGCACAGATACGCAGTATTTT
CDR3 protein: CASSRGGKSTDTQYF

J gene: TRBJ1-6
V gene: TRBV9
D gene: TRBD1
clone size: few
CDR3 DNA: TGTGCCAGCAGCTCAGGGGGTGGGGGTTCACCCCTCCACTTT
CDR3 protein: CASSSGGGGSPLHF

J gene: TRBJ1-5
V gene: TRBV24-1
D gene: -
clone size: -
CDR3 DNA: TGTGCCACCAGTGGAGATAGCAATCAGCCCCAGCATTTT
CDR3 protein: CATSGDSNQPQHF

J gene: TRBJ1-6
V gene: TRBV14
D gene: -
clone size: few
CDR3 DNA: TGTGCCAGCAGCCAAGCATGGCGTGGCGGGGATTCACCCCTCCACTTT
CDR3 protein: CASSQAWRGGDSPLHF

J gene: TRBJ2-3
V gene: TRBV4-1
D gene: -
clone size: many
CDR3 DNA: TGCGCCAGCAGCCAAGATGGACCGGACGGAGATACGCAGTATTTT
CDR3 protein: CASSQDGPDGDTQYF

J gene: TRBJ2-7
V gene: TRBV5-1
D gene: TRBD2
clone size: -
CDR3 DNA: TGCGCCAGCAGCCCAAGGACTAGCGGGAACTACGAGCAGTACTTC
CDR3 protein: CASSPRTSGNYEQYF

J gene: TRBJ2-1
V gene: TRBV2
D gene: -
clone size: -
CDR3 DNA: TGTGCCAGCAGTGAATTGCTCCTGATCTCCTACAATGAGCAGTTCTTC
CDR3 protein: CASSELLLISYNEQFF

J gene: TRBJ2-1
V gene: TRBV12-3/TRBV12-4
D gene: TRBD2
clone size: -
CDR3 DNA: TGTGCCAGCAGTTTAGTCGGACTAGCGGCAGGCAATGAGCAGTTCTTC
CDR3 protein: CASSLVGLAAGNEQFF

J gene: TRBJ2-4
V gene: TRBV29-1
D gene: TRBD1
clone size: -
CDR3 DNA: TGCAGCGTTGTAACAGGGGACAAAAACATTCAGTACTTC
CDR3 protein: CSVVTGDKNIQYF

J gene: TRBJ2-6
V gene: TRBV12-3/TRBV12-4
D gene: -
clone size: many
CDR3 DNA: TGTGCCAGCAGCTTTTCCGGGTCCGGGGCCAACGTCCTGACTTTC
CDR3 protein: CASSFSGSGANVLTF

J gene: TRBJ2-6
V gene: TRBV10-3
D gene: TRBD1
clone size: few
CDR3 DNA: TGTGCCATCACCGGACAGGGCAAAGGTGGGGCCAACGTCCTGACTTTC
CDR3 protein: CAITGQGKGGANVLTF

J gene: TRBJ2-3
V gene: TRBV29-1
D gene: TRBD2
clone size: -
CDR3 DNA: TGCAGCGTTGAAGAAGGGCCGGGGGGGTCTTTAGATACGCAGTATTTT
CDR3 protein: CSVEEGPGGSLDTQYF

J gene: TRBJ2-1
V gene: TRBV7-3
D gene: -
clone size: few
CDR3 DNA: TGTGCCAGCAGATATCCGGGACTTCTCGCTTACAATGAGCAGTTCTTC
CDR3 protein: CASRYPGLLAYNEQFF

J gene: TRBJ2-7
V gene: TRBV29-1
D gene: -
clone size: -
CDR3 DNA: TGCAGCAGAACAGGTCCCTACGAGCAGTACTTC
CDR3 protein: CSRTGPYEQYF

J gene: TRBJ1-1
V gene: TRBV20-1
D gene: -
clone size: -
CDR3 DNA: TGCAGTGCTAAAAGGGTGAACACTGAAGCTTTCTTT
CDR3 protein: CSAKRVNTEAFF

J gene: TRBJ2-5
V gene: TRBV7-8
D gene: -
clone size: -
CDR3 DNA: TGTGCCAGCAGCTTAGGGACAGTTCGGGGAAGAAGCTTCGCCGAGACCCAGTACTTC
CDR3 protein: CASSLGTVRGRSFAETQYF

J gene: TRBJ2-1
V gene: TRBV5-1
D gene: -
clone size: -
CDR3 DNA: TGCGCCAGCAACTCCGGCAGGGACAACAATGAGCAGTTCTTC
CDR3 protein: CASNSGRDNNEQFF

J gene: TRBJ2-5
V gene: TRBV28
D gene: TRBD1
clone size: -
CDR3 DNA: TGTGCCAGCAGTTGGACAGGACCTAACCAGTACTTC
CDR3 protein: CASSWTGPNQYF

J gene: TRBJ2-1
V gene: TRBV4-1
D gene: TRBD2
clone size: -
CDR3 DNA: TGCGCCAGCAGCCAAGATAACCTAGCGGGGTCCCCCTACAATGAGCAGTTCTTC
CDR3 protein: CASSQDNLAGSPYNEQFF

J gene: TRBJ2-3
V gene: TRBV4-2
D gene: -
clone size: -
CDR3 DNA: TGTGCCAGCAGCCAAGAGGCGGCAGTTAGCACAGATACGCAGTATTTT
CDR3 protein: CASSQEAAVSTDTQYF

J gene: TRBJ2-7
V gene: TRBV19
D gene: -
clone size: -
CDR3 DNA: TGTGCCAGTAATCTCGCAGGGTCGAGGAACGAGCAGTACTTC
CDR3 protein: CASNLAGSRNEQYF

J gene: TRBJ1-6
V gene: TRBV19
D gene: -
clone size: -
CDR3 DNA: TGTGCCAGTAGCCTACAGGGACCACTATCACCCCTCCACTTT
CDR3 protein: CASSLQGPLSPLHF

J gene: TRBJ2-3
V gene: TRBV4-2
D gene: -
clone size: -
CDR3 DNA: TGTGCCAGCAGCCACCGCACTAGCACCGCGCCCACAGATACGCAGTATTTT
CDR3 protein: CASSHRTSTAPTDTQYF

J gene: TRBJ2-7
V gene: TRBV6-1
D gene: -
clone size: -
CDR3 DNA: TGTGCCAGCAGGAAGAGTTGGTCTGAGGTCTACGAGCAGTACTTC
CDR3 protein: CASRKSWSEVYEQYF

J gene: TRBJ2-3
V gene: TRBV4-3
D gene: -
clone size: -
CDR3 DNA: TGCGCCAGCAGCCAAGATAGGTCCAATAGGGCAGATACGCAGTATTTT
CDR3 protein: CASSQDRSNRADTQYF

J gene: TRBJ2-1
V gene: TRBV7-9
D gene: TRBD1
clone size: -
CDR3 DNA: TGTGCCAGCAGCTGGGGACAGATCGGGCAGTTCTTC
CDR3 protein: CASSWGQIGQFF

J gene: TRBJ2-7
V gene: TRBV20-1
D gene: TRBD2
clone size: -
CDR3 DNA: TGCAGTGCTCCTACTAGCGGGACCTACGAGCAGTACTTC
CDR3 protein: CSAPTSGTYEQYF